These 7 T cell receptor beta chains came from one sample sequenced in a study of shared clonotypes between healthy human individuals. TCRdb's table, derived via immunoSEQ multiplex PCR, lists solely in-frame clones and lacks some. The sample contains about 980,000 clones, 76% of which appear only once. The sequenced sample was memory CD4+ T cells sorted from blood. Subset here: CD45RA-negative fraction. The receptors derive from a man between 18 and 35 years old in good health.

This clone was counted only a few times. This chain joins TRBV5-1 and TRBJ2-7; maybe TRBD1 (6 bases). In germline, CDR1 is SGHRS, CDR2 YFSETQ. Trimming removed 5 bases from V and 0 bases from J, with 15 bases in between. The CDR3 covers 15 residues. The CDR3 sequence is CASRRGGNPSYEQYF. The CDR3 DNA is TGCGCCAGCAGACGAGGGGGTAACCCCTCCTACGAGCAGTACTTC.

The rearrangement uses TRBV9 and TRBJ2-3; D possibly corresponds to TRBD2 (6 bases). CDR3 length: 15 residues. CDR1 and CDR2 (germline): SGDLS, YYNGEE. V was shortened by 3 bases and J by 0 bases, with 11 bases between the two germline ends. The CDR3 DNA sequence: TGTGCCAGCAGCGAGGCGGGACGGAGCACAGATACGCAGTATTTT. Amino acid sequence: CASSEAGRSTDTQYF.

The chain couples TRBV30 to TRBJ2-7, with D unresolved. CDR1 and CDR2 from the germline V gene are GTSNPN and SVGIG (reference sequence). This CDR3 is 14 amino acids long. Trimming shortened V by 4 bases and J by 6 bases, and 19 bases separated the two germline ends. CDR3 nucleotide sequence: TGTGCCTGGAACAGCCGAGTGGTTTCGGGCGAGCAGTACTTC. This codes for CAWNSRVVSGEQYF.

The rearrangement joins TRBV6-5 to TRBJ1-3; 8 bases align to TRBD1. Germline lookup yields CDR1 MNHEY and CDR2 SVGAGI. The ends lost 1 base at V and 8 bases at J; junction bases unmatched: 4. The CDR3 covers 14 residues. The CDR3 spells CASSYLPTGDTIYF. CDR3 nucleotides: TGTGCCAGCAGTTACTTACCGACAGGGGACACCATATATTTT.

The chain uses TRBV6-5 and TRBJ2-7, with 8 positions matching TRBD1. Unmatched junction bases numbered 13, after V lost 7 bases and J lost 5 bases. The germline V gene encodes CDR1 MNHEY and CDR2 SVGAGI. This CDR3 region has 15 residues. The CDR3 loop is CASTPSGTGSHEQYF. CDR3 coding DNA: TGTGCCAGCACCCCCTCCGGGACAGGTTCGCACGAGCAGTACTTC.

The V gene is TRBV7-8, the J gene TRBJ2-7, with 7 bases lining up with TRBD2. Trimming cost V 3 bases and J 7 bases; bases outside gene matches: 6. The CDR3 spans 13 residues. In germline, CDR1 is SGHVS, CDR2 FQNEAQ. In DNA, the CDR3 is TGTGCCAGCAGCTTGGGCGGGAGTTTTGAGCAGTACTTC. It codes for CASSLGGSFEQYF.

V and J are TRBV28 and TRBJ2-3; 10 bases are shared with TRBD2. Trimming took 8 bases from V and 1 from J; bases not matched to a gene: 6. The CDR3 runs to 15 residues. Germline lookup yields CDR1 MDHEN and CDR2 SYDVKM. The CDR3 reads CASGQRGGGTDTQYF. DNA of the CDR3: TGTGCCAGCGGCCAGCGGGGGGGCGGCACAGATACGCAGTATTTT.